The rows below give T cell receptor beta chains drawn from one sample of a study of blood T cell repertoires in COVID-19. Here immunoSEQ multiplex PCR was the method, and the copy in TCRdb shows in-frame clones only, minus some. The sample records about 180,000 clones, over 80% being singletons. The sample taken for sequencing was peripheral blood. The receptors here all came from a woman aged 40 to 50 with COVID-19, enrolled during active disease. Each CDR3 is given with its conserved first and last residue. A D gene is named only where the DNA matches it firmly. Clone size is given for some rows only: seen once, a few or many times, or a class if the clone is expanded.

d_call	v_call	j_call	clone_size	cdr3_nt	cdr3_aa
TRBD1	TRBV7-9	TRBJ2-1	NA	TGTGCCAGCAGTCCCGACACAGGGGCTGGGAACTCCTACAATGAGCAGTTCTTC	CASSPDTGAGNSYNEQFF
NA	TRBV6-5	TRBJ1-5	NA	TGTGCCAGCCGGGTTTATAGCAATCAGCCCCAGCATTTT	CASRVYSNQPQHF
NA	TRBV14	TRBJ2-5	NA	TGTGCCAGCAGTCTCGGGACTGCCCTTACCGGGGAGACCCAGTACTTC	CASSLGTALTGETQYF
NA	TRBV7-9	TRBJ1-1	NA	TGTGCCAGCAGCTTAGCCAGGGTCCAAATGAACACTGAAGCTTTCTTT	CASSLARVQMNTEAFF
NA	TRBV28	TRBJ1-4	NA	TGTGCCAGCAGGACTGTATCGCGTACCTCGGTGGAATTTGAAAAACTGTTTTTT	CASRTVSRTSVEFEKLFF
TRBD2	TRBV29-1	TRBJ2-5	NA	TGCAGCGTGAGAGGCTTCGGGGGAGGGTACCAAGAGACCCAGTACTTC	CSVRGFGGGYQETQYF
NA	TRBV2	TRBJ2-7	NA	TGTGCCGGCGGAACGGGGGTTAGATTCGAGCAGTACTTC	CAGGTGVRFEQYF
NA	TRBV9	TRBJ1-6	few	TGTGCCAGCAGCCGGAGAGGGTCTTCAGGGGATTCACCCCTCCACTTT	CASSRRGSSGDSPLHF
NA	TRBV5-5	TRBJ2-2	once	TGTGCCAGCAGCCTCTTGACTAGATCCACCGGGGAGCTGTTTTTT	CASSLLTRSTGELFF
NA	TRBV28	TRBJ1-4	NA	TGTGCCAGCGGGGGGACGGCAACTAATGAAAAACTGTTTTTT	CASGGTATNEKLFF
TRBD1	TRBV9	TRBJ1-1	NA	TGTGCCAGCAGCGTAGGACTAGGGGGCTCTCTTGGAGCTTTCTTT	CASSVGLGGSLGAFF
TRBD1	TRBV7-2	TRBJ1-5	NA	TGTGCCAGCAGCCTCGGACAGGGAATCGATCAGCCCCAGCATTTT	CASSLGQGIDQPQHF
TRBD1	TRBV5-4	TRBJ1-2	NA	TGTGCCAGCAGCCGCGACAGGGAATCTGGCTACACCTTC	CASSRDRESGYTF
NA	TRBV3-1/TRBV3-2	TRBJ1-5	NA	TGTGCCAGCAGCCACCAGGGAATGAGCAATCAGCCCCAGCATTTT	CASSHQGMSNQPQHF
NA	TRBV16	TRBJ1-2	few	TGTGCCAGCAGCCGACAGGATAACTATGGCTACACCTTC	CASSRQDNYGYTF
NA	TRBV27	TRBJ2-7	NA	TGTGCCAGCCGGAGAGGCAGTTCCTACGAGCAGTACTTC	CASRRGSSYEQYF
NA	TRBV10-3	TRBJ1-6	NA	TGTGCCATCAGTGAGTCAGGAGGGGTTGGGTCACCCCTCCACTTT	CAISESGGVGSPLHF
TRBD2	TRBV28	TRBJ2-2	NA	TGTGCCAGCAGTTTCCTAGCGGGAGGGCCGACGGAGCTGTTTTTT	CASSFLAGGPTELFF
NA	TRBV6-5	TRBJ1-1	many	TGTGCCAGCAGTTACTCGAGTCGGGGGGCCGGCACTGAAGCTTTCTTT	CASSYSSRGAGTEAFF
NA	TRBV7-2	TRBJ2-2	NA	TGTGCCAGCAGCTTACCGCCGGGGGTGGGCACCGGGGAGCTGTTTTTT	CASSLPPGVGTGELFF
NA	TRBV5-1	TRBJ2-7	NA	TGCGCCAGCAGCCGCGGGGATAGCGGAGTCTACGAGCAGTACTTC	CASSRGDSGVYEQYF
NA	TRBV14	TRBJ1-6	NA	TGTGCCAGCAACCAAGGGGGGGATTCACCCCTCCACTTT	CASNQGGDSPLHF
NA	TRBV27	TRBJ2-1	NA	TGTGCCAGCTGGGAGCGCCCAAACAACTATGAGCAGTTCTTC	CASWERPNNYEQFF
NA	TRBV19	TRBJ1-2	NA	TGTGCCACCTACAAATTGCAGGGCTCCTATGGCTACACCTTC	CATYKLQGSYGYTF
NA	TRBV28	TRBJ2-1	NA	TGTGCCAGCAGTGGGGGTTGGAGGGACGATGAGCAGTTCTTC	CASSGGWRDDEQFF
NA	TRBV12-3/TRBV12-4	TRBJ1-5	NA	TGTGCCAGCAGTTTAGACGAGTACCAGCCCCAGCATTTT	CASSLDEYQPQHF
NA	TRBV29-1	TRBJ1-2	NA	TGCAGCGCCCGGGGCGGGGGCACCTATGATGGCTACACCTTC	CSARGGGTYDGYTF
NA	TRBV11-2	TRBJ2-1	NA	TGTGCCAGCAGCTTAGGAGGGACACGAAGGGCCAATGAGCAGTTCTTC	CASSLGGTRRANEQFF
TRBD1	TRBV19	TRBJ1-5	NA	TGTGCCAGTACCCATGTGGGACAGGGCAGCAATCAGCCCCAGCATTTT	CASTHVGQGSNQPQHF